Reported below is one T cell receptor beta chain. This entry comes from a study of blood T cell repertoires in COVID-19. Looking at the study overall: COVID-19 samples from acute and convalescent phases originated in the United States, Italy and Spain. Sources were T cells, B-cell-depleted T cells, or PBMCs; the material itself was cDNA or gDNA.

The CDR3 is made up of 17 amino acids. J lost 4 bases, V lost 6 bases, and 12 bases had no gene match. Germline V CDR1 and CDR2: MDHEN, SYDVKM. Original data processing: From reference gene primer amplification, estimates of nucleated cell counts were derived. Clones were sequenced by immunoSEQ multiplex PCR, and TCRdb holds only the in-frame ones, with some missing. The D gene and trimming were derived from the DNA, and the V and J assignments and clone size from that table. The sample records more than 200,000 clones, around 85% being singletons. This receptor was obtained from a woman older than 75 with acute or convalescent COVID-19. The sample comprised peripheral blood. The V and J genes are TRBV28 and TRBJ2-2, with 9 nucleotides matching TRBD1. In DNA, the CDR3 is TGTGCCAGCAGGCCATCTCCGGGACAGGGTCGCACCGGGGAGCTGTTTTTT. The encoded protein is CASRPSPGQGRTGELFF. Variable domain in full (rest from reference TRBV28 and TRBJ2-2): DVKVTQSSRYLVKRTGEKVFLECVQDMDHENMFWYRQDPGLGLRLIYFSYDVKMKEKGDIPEGYSVSREKKERFSLILESASTNQTSMYLCASRPSPGQGRTGELFFGEGSRLTVL.